This T cell receptor beta chain stems from a study of shared clonotypes between healthy human individuals. Study findings and constraints: Generation of non-shared clonotypes was less probable than generation of clonotypes shared by all four donors. Represented diversity (both genetic and exposure-history) was limited by the small number of donors.

Notes on this clone: Its specificity is not known.

Sequenced by immunoSEQ multiplex PCR; TCRdb stores in-frame clones only, minus some. Of around 2,000,000 clones detected, 85% to 95% appear once; the ten largest clones hold more than 0.1%. With 4 bases removed from V and 6 bases from J, the gap between germline ends came to 13 bases. This CDR3 is built from 13 residues. CDR1 is SGHRS and CDR2 is YFSETQ in the germline V gene. The sequencing input was naive CD4+ T cells sorted from blood. Stated subset: CD45RA+ positively selected. The V gene is TRBV5-1, the J gene TRBJ1-1, with D tentatively TRBD1 (6 bases). The receptor's source is a man aged 18 to 35 in good health. The CDR3 loop is CASSPEGHPEAFF. In DNA, the CDR3 is TGCGCCAGCAGCCCGGAGGGACACCCTGAAGCTTTCTTT.